This T cell receptor (beta chain) was sequenced during a study of blood T cell repertoires in COVID-19. Clones were read by immunoSEQ multiplex PCR, and TCRdb kept only the in-frame ones, dropping some. Here the sample spans fewer than 300,000 clones, roughly 80% being singletons. V lost 1 base, J lost 3 bases, and 8 bases stayed unmatched. The length of the CDR3 is 18 residues. Germline-derived CDR1 and CDR2 are SGHTA and FQGNSA. The V gene is TRBV7-2, the J gene TRBJ2-1; 11 bases fit TRBD2. Sequences were obtained from peripheral blood. This receptor was taken from a woman aged 50 to 65 who had recovered from COVID-19. The CDR3 sequence: CASSLGLLAGGDYNEQFF. The CDR3 DNA reads as TGTGCCAGCAGCTTAGGGCTTCTAGCGGGGGGCGACTACAATGAGCAGTTCTTC.